The next 4 T cell receptor beta chains were all read from a single sample in a study of cytomegalovirus exposure and HLA in healthy donors. PCR was performed using 60 Vbeta and 13 Jbeta primers. Data came from immunoSEQ multiplex PCR; TCRdb stores just in-frame clones and leaves some out. The table has about 110,000 clones, around 71% seen once. Material for sequencing was PBMCs. The receptors shown here come from a boy aged 10-17 years in good health and CMV-seronegative.

The chain has TRBV13 and TRBJ1-2; 8 bases align to TRBD1. CDR1 is PRHDT and CDR2 is FYEKMQ in the germline V gene (reference sequence). This CDR3 has 15 residues. J was trimmed by 5 bases and V by 3 bases; bases with no gene match: 8. In DNA form, the CDR3 reads TGTGCCAGCAGCTTCAGTGACAGGGGATTATATGGCTACACCTTC. Protein sequence: CASSFSDRGLYGYTF.

The genes are TRBV7-2 and TRBJ2-3; 7 bases agree with TRBD2. V was pared by 5 bases and J by 4 bases, with 9 bases of the junction left unmatched. The V gene's germline CDR1 is SGHTA and CDR2 FQGNSA. The CDR3 totals 15 residues. This chain's CDR3 is CASSPGGRVADTQYF. DNA of the CDR3: TGTGCCAGCAGCCCCGGGGGGAGGGTTGCAGATACGCAGTATTTT.

This chain connects TRBV10-3 to TRBJ2-1, with no clear D. The CDR3 totals 14 residues. Trimming took 0 bases from V and 12 from J, leaving 15 bases between them. Per the germline V gene, CDR1 is ENHRY and CDR2 is SYGVKD. The DNA for the CDR3 is TGTGCCATCAGTGAGTCTATTTTACGAGATCCGCAGTTCTTC. This sequence encodes CAISESILRDPQFF.

The rearrangement joins TRBV6-6 to TRBJ2-7; D gene uncertain. V lost 0 bases, J lost 3 bases, and 3 bases lay in between. Germline CDR1 MNHNY, CDR2 SVGAGI (reference sequence). CDR3 length equals 12 residues. CDR3: CASSYSSYEQYF. The DNA for the CDR3 is TGTGCCAGCAGTTACTCGAGCTACGAGCAGTACTTC.